The following is a TCR beta chain sequence with its context. This sample was included in a study of blood T cell repertoires in COVID-19. Study details: Some COVID-19 samples were acute and others convalescent; all came from the United States, Italy and Spain. Sample material is recorded as cDNA or gDNA derived from T cells, B-cell-depleted T cells, or PBMCs.

In germline, CDR1 is GTSNPN, CDR2 SVGIG (reference sequence). Unmatched junction bases numbered 9, after V lost 5 bases and J lost 4 bases. CDR3 length: 15 residues. Data came from immunoSEQ multiplex PCR; TCRdb stores just in-frame clones and leaves some out. The table has a few hundred thousand clones, 70% to 90% seen once. Participants' reported clinical history set cohort assignment. Recovered Cohort 3 donors showed two negative PCRs, clearance, or symptom resolution. The clonotype originates from a woman in her thirties who had recovered from COVID-19. This sequence joins TRBV30 and TRBJ2-2; 8 bases agree with TRBD1. Sequenced: PBMCs or T cells enriched from blood (not recorded which). CDR3 in amino acids: CAWARQGTGTGELFF. Written as DNA, the CDR3 is TGTGCCTGGGCCCGACAGGGGACGGGCACCGGGGAGCTGTTTTTT.